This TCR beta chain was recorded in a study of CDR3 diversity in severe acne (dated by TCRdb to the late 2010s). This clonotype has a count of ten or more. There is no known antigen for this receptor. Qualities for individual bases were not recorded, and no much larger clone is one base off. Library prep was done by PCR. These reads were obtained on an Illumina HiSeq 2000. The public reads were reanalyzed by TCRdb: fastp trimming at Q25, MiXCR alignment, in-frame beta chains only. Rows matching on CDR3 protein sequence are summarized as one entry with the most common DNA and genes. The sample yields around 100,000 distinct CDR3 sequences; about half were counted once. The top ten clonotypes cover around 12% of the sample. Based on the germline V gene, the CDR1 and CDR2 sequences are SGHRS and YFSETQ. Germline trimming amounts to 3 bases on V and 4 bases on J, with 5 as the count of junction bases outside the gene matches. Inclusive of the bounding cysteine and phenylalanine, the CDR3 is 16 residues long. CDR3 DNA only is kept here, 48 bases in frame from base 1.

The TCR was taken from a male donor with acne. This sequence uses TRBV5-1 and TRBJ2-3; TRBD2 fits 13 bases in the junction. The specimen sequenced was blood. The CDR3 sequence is CASSSTSGRLSDTQYF. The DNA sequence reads TGCGCCAGCAGCTCGACTAGCGGGAGGCTCTCAGATACGCAGTATTTT.